This T cell receptor (beta chain) stems from a study of T cells after posttransplantation cyclophosphamide. The germline V gene has CDR1 MGHRA and CDR2 YSYEKL. The V end was cut by 5 bases, the J end by 7 bases, with 21 bases between. The CDR3 runs to 15 residues. This clone was seen a few times. Its target is not known. Study outcomes and limitations: Tissue-infiltrating T cells from skin or gut overlapped little with blood T cells. Recipient CMV seropositivity and CMV reactivation strongly tracked TRB clonality. Donor-recipient repertoire similarity was low at 1-2 months, rising over year one.

Assay used: immunoSEQ multiplex PCR; TCRdb lists only in-frame clones, some missing. The sample shows approximately 35,000 clones, none of them appearing just once. The sequence came from a girl aged 5 to 17 in good health, CMV-negative, and a related stem cell transplant donor. V and J are TRBV4-1 and TRBJ2-7; possibly TRBD2 for D (5 bases). The sample comprised PBMCs. The chain's CDR3 is CASSAPLRDTSEQYF. The CDR3 nucleotides are TGCGCCAGCAGCGCCCCCCTTCGGGATACGTCAGAGCAGTACTTC.